This T cell receptor (beta chain) was sequenced for a study of cytomegalovirus exposure and HLA in healthy donors. As concerns this clone: Its antigen is currently unknown.

J gave up 6 bases and V 7 bases, and 12 bases lay outside the gene matches. This CDR3 spans 15 amino acids. Germline CDR1 SQVTM, CDR2 ANQGSEA. Findings and limits, study-wide: Cytomegalovirus status was reportedly diagnosed by the classifier with high sensitivity and specificity.

TCRdb keeps only in-frame clones here, not all; method: immunoSEQ multiplex PCR. The sample includes 150,000 to 200,000 clones, 85% of them seen just once. V usage is TRBV29-1 and J usage is TRBJ2-2; TRBD2 aligns across 9 bases. The sequenced sample was PBMCs. This receptor was taken from a man between 18 and 35 years old in good health and CMV-seropositive. This CDR3 reads CSAQSRRGGPGELFF. CDR3 sequence (DNA): TGCAGCGCCCAATCCCGGCGGGGGGGACCCGGGGAGCTGTTTTTT.